The rows below give T cell receptor beta chains drawn from one sample of a study of T cells after yellow fever vaccination. Each CDR3 protein gets one entry after TCRdb re-called the 5' RACE reads with MiXCR. The profile shows around 350,000 distinct CDR3 sequences, 6.2% of them singletons. Specimen: PBMCs, collected 5 days after the yellow fever booster vaccination. These receptor sequences come from a man aged 25 to 40 who received the YFV17D yellow fever vaccine. The CDR3 runs from the conserved cysteine through the conserved F or W. The D gene is left open where the match is weak. The size entry is marked missing in some rows and otherwise reads once, few, many or a size class.

d_call,v_call,j_call,clone_size,cdr3_aa,cdr3_nt
TRBD1,TRBV5-1,TRBJ1-4,NA,CASSGGQGIWTNEKLFF,TGCGCCAGCAGCGGGGGACAGGGGATTTGGACTAATGAAAAACTGTTTTTT
TRBD1,TRBV14,TRBJ2-1,NA,CASRRGRGTYNEPFF,TGTGCCAGCAGAAGGGGGCGCGGTACCTACAATGAGCCGTTCTTC
TRBD2,TRBV20-1,TRBJ2-3,NA,CSAKKGSGTSTDTQYF,TGCAGTGCTAAGAAAGGTAGCGGGACTAGCACAGATACGCAGTATTTT
NA,TRBV20-1,TRBJ2-1,NA,CSATGDLRHNEQFF,TGCAGTGCTACCGGGGACTTGCGACACAATGAGCAGTTCTTC
TRBD2,TRBV5-1,TRBJ2-2,many,CASSRSGRGSNTGELFF,TGCGCCAGCAGCAGGAGCGGGAGGGGTTCGAACACCGGGGAGCTGTTTTTT
TRBD2,TRBV7-9,TRBJ2-1,many,CASSLLGGRRAYNEQFF,TGTGCCAGCAGCTTACTTGGCGGGAGGAGGGCCTACAATGAGCAGTTCTTC
TRBD1,TRBV10-2,TRBJ2-7,few,CASSVIDRGHEQYF,TGCGCCAGCAGTGTAATTGACAGGGGCCACGAGCAGTACTTC
NA,TRBV12-3/TRBV12-4,TRBJ1-5,many,CASSLKAGYNQPQHF,TGTGCCAGCAGTTTGAAAGCGGGGTACAATCAGCCCCAGCATTTT
NA,TRBV5-1,TRBJ2-1,many,CASREPSNNEQFF,TGCGCCAGCAGGGAGCCATCCAATAATGAGCAGTTCTTC
TRBD2,TRBV7-9,TRBJ2-1,many,CASTGTSAYNEQFF,TGTGCCAGCACCGGGACTAGCGCTTACAATGAGCAGTTCTTC
NA,TRBV6-1,TRBJ2-6,NA,CASGARALSGANVLTF,TGTGCCAGCGGTGCCAGGGCCCTATCTGGGGCCAACGTCCTGACTTTC
TRBD2,TRBV6-5,TRBJ2-1,few,CASSYPASSGYNEQFF,TGTGCCAGCAGTTACCCAGCATCTAGCGGGTATAATGAGCAGTTCTTC
TRBD1,TRBV24-1,TRBJ2-2,NA,CATSSGQVNTGELFF,TGTGCCACCAGTTCCGGACAGGTGAACACCGGGGAGCTGTTTTTT
NA,TRBV20-1,TRBJ1-1,many,CSARAGNTEAFF,TGCAGTGCTAGAGCGGGAAACACTGAAGCTTTCTTT
TRBD2,TRBV14,TRBJ2-4,few,CASSHPGLPLQYF,TGTGCCAGCAGCCATCCGGGACTACCGCTTCAGTACTTC
NA,TRBV11-1,TRBJ2-5,few,CASSLAPLVLKREETQYF,TGTGCCAGCAGCTTAGCACCCCTTGTGCTTAAGCGAGAAGAGACCCAGTACTTC
TRBD2,TRBV27,TRBJ2-7,few,CASSYAPAGGLGEQYF,TGTGCCAGCAGTTATGCCCCAGCGGGGGGTTTGGGCGAGCAGTACTTC
NA,TRBV20-1,TRBJ2-5,few,CSARRASQETQYF,TGCAGTGCTAGAAGAGCGAGCCAAGAGACCCAGTACTTC
TRBD2,TRBV6-1,TRBJ2-6,NA,CASTPGGSGANVLTF,TGTGCCAGCACCCCCGGGGGGTCTGGGGCCAACGTCCTGACTTTC
TRBD2,TRBV18,TRBJ2-4,NA,CASSPGAGGAKNIQYF,TGTGCCAGCTCACCAGGAGCGGGAGGAGCCAAAAACATTCAGTACTTC
NA,TRBV7-2,TRBJ1-2,many,CASAMGTRGYTF,TGTGCCAGCGCTATGGGAACTCGAGGCTACACCTTC
NA,TRBV12-3/TRBV12-4,TRBJ1-1,many,CASSQMSATEAFF,TGTGCCAGCAGCCAAATGTCGGCAACTGAAGCTTTCTTT
NA,TRBV9,TRBJ1-2,NA,CASSVDEYGYTF,TGTGCCAGCAGCGTAGACGAGTATGGCTACACCTTC
TRBD2,TRBV12-3/TRBV12-4,TRBJ2-4,NA,CASSFWGSGRAEVRDIQYF,TGTGCCAGCAGTTTCTGGGGAAGCGGGAGGGCCGAGGTGAGAGACATTCAGTACTTC
TRBD1,TRBV2,TRBJ2-2,few,CASTPLLTGPYTGELFF,TGTGCCAGCACTCCCCTACTGACAGGGCCCTACACCGGGGAGCTGTTTTTT
NA,TRBV7-2,TRBJ1-1,few,CASSARQLLRGTEAFF,TGTGCCAGCAGCGCCCGACAGCTTTTAAGGGGGACTGAAGCTTTCTTT
TRBD2,TRBV3-1,TRBJ2-2,many,CASSQDVTSLTGELFF,TGTGCCAGCAGCCAAGATGTGACTAGCCTCACCGGGGAGCTGTTTTTT
NA,TRBV5-6,TRBJ1-2,many,CASSPGRDYGYTF,TGTGCCAGCAGTCCGGGACGGGACTATGGCTACACCTTC
NA,TRBV9,TRBJ2-5,few,CASSVGNRKETQYF,TGTGCCAGCAGCGTAGGTAACAGAAAAGAGACCCAGTACTTC
NA,TRBV29-1,TRBJ1-1,NA,CSGVLGWTEAFF,TGCAGCGGCGTTTTGGGGTGGACTGAAGCTTTCTTT
TRBD2,TRBV7-8,TRBJ2-5,few,CASSKGLAYQETQYF,TGTGCCAGCAGCAAGGGACTAGCTTACCAAGAGACCCAGTACTTC
TRBD1,TRBV14,TRBJ2-7,NA,CASSPTDRGLHEQYF,TGTGCCAGCAGCCCGACAGACAGGGGGCTTCACGAGCAGTACTTC
TRBD2,TRBV6-5,TRBJ2-7,NA,CASSYSLAGGNEQYF,TGTGCCAGCAGTTACTCACTAGCGGGAGGTAACGAGCAGTACTTC
TRBD1,TRBV5-1,TRBJ2-7,few,CASRTGVEQYF,TGCGCCAGCCGAACAGGGGTCGAGCAGTACTTC
NA,TRBV5-6,TRBJ2-2,NA,CASSGSGGELFF,TGTGCCAGCAGCGGGTCTGGCGGGGAGCTGTTTTTT
TRBD1,TRBV20-1,TRBJ1-2,NA,CSAREDRDEYGYTF,TGCAGTGCTAGAGAAGACAGGGATGAGTATGGCTACACCTTC
NA,TRBV24-1,TRBJ2-5,many,CATSDLQTTQYF,TGTGCCACCAGTGATTTGCAGACAACCCAGTACTTC
NA,TRBV19,TRBJ1-3,few,CASSMQGPGNTIYF,TGTGCCAGTAGTATGCAGGGGCCTGGAAACACCATATATTTT
TRBD1,TRBV7-2,TRBJ1-5,many,CASSLTGVNQPQHF,TGTGCCAGCAGCTTGACAGGGGTTAATCAGCCCCAGCATTTT
TRBD1,TRBV5-1,TRBJ1-1,NA,CASSYGTGANTEAFF,TGCGCCAGCAGCTACGGGACAGGGGCGAACACTGAAGCTTTCTTT
NA,TRBV6-5,TRBJ1-3,few,CASSYYGPNRRNTIYF,TGTGCCAGCAGTTACTATGGTCCCAATCGTCGGAACACCATATATTTT
NA,TRBV5-4,TRBJ1-1,few,CASSLAIQTFGTEAFF,TGTGCCAGCAGCTTGGCGATACAGACCTTTGGGACTGAAGCTTTCTTT
NA,TRBV7-9,TRBJ2-7,many,CASRRGNEQYF,TGTGCCAGCAGGAGGGGGAACGAGCAGTACTTC
NA,TRBV6-6,TRBJ2-7,NA,CASSYPQGEQYF,TGTGCCAGCAGTTACCCCCAGGGCGAGCAGTACTTC
NA,TRBV9,TRBJ1-1,few,CASSLEYNTEAFF,TGTGCCAGCAGCCTTGAATATAACACTGAAGCTTTCTTT